This TCR beta chain was recorded in a study of graft-versus-host responses after intestinal transplantation. Turning to the study itself: After anti-thymocyte globulin induction, recipients took tacrolimus and steroids for about 3 years.

Method: immunoSEQ multiplex PCR; TCRdb's copy keeps in-frame clones and lacks some. The sample carries tens of thousands of clones, 95% recorded once. Turning to this clone: The antigen remains undetermined.

Overall study results and limits: Investigators detected GvH clones in recipient marrow, with some emerging earlier in ileum or blood. Allografts of patients with graft-donor T cell macrochimerism showed high graft-versus-host to host-versus-graft clone ratios. Early after transplant, HvG clones declined as circulating GvH clones peaked.

Here the sequenced sample was unstimulated CD8+ T cells sorted from spleen or lymph node cells, taken before transplant. This clonotype was obtained from a human donor who was the organ donor for an intestinal transplant.

This CDR3 reads CASSVGPGGTDTQYF. As DNA, the CDR3 is TGTGCCAGCAGCGTAGGGCCAGGGGGCACAGATACGCAGTATTTT. The J gene is TRBJ2-3, the V gene TRBV9, with D maybe TRBD1 (6 bases). Trimming stripped 0 bases from V and 1 base from J, with 9 bases between. The germline CDR1 and CDR2 sequences are SGDLS and YYNGEE. This CDR3 has 15 amino acids.